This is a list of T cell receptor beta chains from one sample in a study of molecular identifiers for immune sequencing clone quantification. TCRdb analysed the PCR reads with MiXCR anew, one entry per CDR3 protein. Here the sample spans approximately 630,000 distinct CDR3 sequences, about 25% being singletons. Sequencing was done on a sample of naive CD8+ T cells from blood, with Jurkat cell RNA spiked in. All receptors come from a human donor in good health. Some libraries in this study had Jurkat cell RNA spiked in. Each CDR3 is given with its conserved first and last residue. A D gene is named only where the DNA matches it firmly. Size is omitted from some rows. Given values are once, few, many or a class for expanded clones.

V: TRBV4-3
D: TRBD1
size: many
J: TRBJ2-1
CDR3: CASSQYRGGEQFF
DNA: TGCGCCAGCAGCCAGTACAGGGGCGGTGAGCAGTTCTTC

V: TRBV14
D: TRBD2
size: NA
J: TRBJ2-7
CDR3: CASSPTWRGGLYERYF
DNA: TGTGCCAGCAGCCCCACTTGGCGGGGGGGCCTGTACGAGCGGTACTTC

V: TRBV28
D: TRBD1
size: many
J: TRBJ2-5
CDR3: CASSGQVQETQYF
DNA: TGTGCCAGCAGCGGACAGGTCCAAGAGACCCAGTACTTC

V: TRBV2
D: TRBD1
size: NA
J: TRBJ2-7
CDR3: CASRGRGRVIYEQYF
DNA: TGTGCCAGCCGCGGTAGGGGGCGCGTTATCTACGAGCAGTACTTC

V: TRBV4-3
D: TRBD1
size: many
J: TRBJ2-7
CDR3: CASSPYRGKEQYF
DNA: TGCGCCAGCAGCCCTTACAGGGGGAAGGAGCAGTACTTC

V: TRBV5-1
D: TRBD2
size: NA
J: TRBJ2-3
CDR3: CASSPPQAGVAADTQYF
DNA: TGCGCCAGCAGCCCGCCCCAAGCGGGAGTTGCAGCAGATACGCAGTATTTT

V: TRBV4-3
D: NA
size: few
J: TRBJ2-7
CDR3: CASSQDRGRRDEQYF
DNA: TGCGCCAGCAGCCAAGATCGGGGCCGGAGAGACGAGCAGTACTTC

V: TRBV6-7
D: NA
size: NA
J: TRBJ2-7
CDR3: CASREGTYRGYEQYF
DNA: TGTGCCAGCAGGGAAGGGACCTATAGGGGTTACGAGCAGTACTTC

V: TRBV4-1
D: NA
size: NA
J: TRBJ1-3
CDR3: CASSQTDYSGNTIYF
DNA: TGCGCCAGCAGCCAAACAGATTACTCTGGAAACACCATATATTTT

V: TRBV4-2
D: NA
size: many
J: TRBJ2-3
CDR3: CASSQEGETYTDTQYF
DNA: TGTGCCAGCAGCCAAGAGGGAGAGACCTACACAGATACGCAGTATTTT

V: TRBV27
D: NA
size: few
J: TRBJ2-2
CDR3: CASSLYRASGELFF
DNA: TGTGCCAGCAGTTTATACAGGGCGTCCGGGGAGCTGTTTTTT

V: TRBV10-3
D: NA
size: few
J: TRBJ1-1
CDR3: CAISDYEKNTEAFF
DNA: TGTGCCATCAGTGACTATGAAAAAAACACTGAAGCTTTCTTT

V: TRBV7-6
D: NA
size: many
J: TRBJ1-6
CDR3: CASSLGVYNSPLHF
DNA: TGTGCCAGCAGCTTAGGGGTGTATAATTCACCCCTCCACTTT

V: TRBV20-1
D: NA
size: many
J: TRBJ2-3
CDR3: CSARGTDTQYF
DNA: TGCAGTGCTAGAGGCACAGATACGCAGTATTTT

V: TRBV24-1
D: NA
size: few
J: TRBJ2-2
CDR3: CAARSTGELFF
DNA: TGTGCCGCTCGGTCCACCGGGGAGCTGTTTTTT

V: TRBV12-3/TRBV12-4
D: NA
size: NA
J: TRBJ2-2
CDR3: CASRALGFFTGELFF
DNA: TGTGCCAGCAGAGCCTTAGGGTTCTTCACCGGGGAGCTGTTTTTT

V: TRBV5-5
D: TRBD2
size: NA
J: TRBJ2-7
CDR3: CASSLVGTSVSYEQYF
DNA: TGTGCCAGCAGCTTGGTGGGGACTAGCGTCTCCTACGAGCAGTACTTC